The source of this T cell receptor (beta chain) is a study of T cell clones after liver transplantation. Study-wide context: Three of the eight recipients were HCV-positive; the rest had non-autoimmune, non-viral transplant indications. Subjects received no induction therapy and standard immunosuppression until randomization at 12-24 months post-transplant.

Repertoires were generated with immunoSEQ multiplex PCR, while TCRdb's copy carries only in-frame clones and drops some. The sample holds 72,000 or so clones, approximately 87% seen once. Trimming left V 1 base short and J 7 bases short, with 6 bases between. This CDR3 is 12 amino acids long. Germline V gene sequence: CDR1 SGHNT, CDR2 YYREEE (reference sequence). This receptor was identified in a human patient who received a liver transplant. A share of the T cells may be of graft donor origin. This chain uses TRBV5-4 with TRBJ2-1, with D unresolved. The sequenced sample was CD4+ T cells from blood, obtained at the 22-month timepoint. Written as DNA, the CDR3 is TGTGCCAGCAGCTTGCAAATGAATGAGCAGTTCTTC. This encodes CASSLQMNEQFF. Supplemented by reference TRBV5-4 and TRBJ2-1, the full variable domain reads ETGVTQSPTHLIKTRGQQVTLRCSSQSGHNTVSWYQQALGQGPQFIFQYYREEENGRGNFPPRFSGLQFPNYSSELNVNALELDDSALYLCASSLQMNEQFFGPGTRLTVL.